This T cell receptor (beta chain) is drawn from a study of cytomegalovirus exposure and HLA in healthy donors. Study-level findings and limits: CMV serostatus was the sole immune exposure information available.

As for this clone: Antigen unknown. Germline is not matched at one junction end, which may reflect a read error.

The PCR made use of 60 Vbeta and 13 Jbeta primers. TCRdb's copy holds only in-frame clones and misses some; the assay was immunoSEQ multiplex PCR. The data show about 190,000 clones, with 65% to 80% seen just once and about 4.8% held by the top ten. The CDR3 loop spans 17 amino acids. Germline CDR1 is SSHAT and CDR2 is FNYEAQ (reference sequence). The source of this sequence is a man aged 25-45 years in good health and CMV-seropositive. This sequence joins TRBV7-7 and TRBJ2-5; 13 nucleotides match TRBD2. Input material: PBMCs. The CDR3, as DNA: TGTGCTAGCAGCCGGACTAGCGGGAGTGAGTACCAAGAGACCCAGTACTTC. This sequence encodes CASSRTSGSEYQETQYF.